This T cell receptor (beta chain) emerged from a study of T-cell memory formation after mild COVID-19. Background on the study: For the most part, TCR clusters were specific to one donor. Regarding the study as a whole: Most CD4+ clones that shrank were in CM and EM, while CD8+ ones turned up in EMRA. Clonal second-wave expansions that peaked on day 37 had unconfirmed SARS-CoV-2 specificity.

TCRdb analysed the 5' RACE reads with MiXCR anew, one entry per CDR3 protein. The profile shows approximately 450,000 distinct CDR3 sequences, over 15% of them singletons. Worth noting for this clonotype: Its matching antigen is unknown.

The germline V gene has CDR1 GTSNPN and CDR2 SVGIG (reference sequence). The length of the CDR3 is 13 residues. Trimming removed 0 bases at V and 9 bases at J, with 11 bases between. The chain carries TRBV30 and TRBJ2-2; D unresolved. The sequenced sample consisted of PBMCs or a T cell subset sorted from them (not recorded which). The receptor comes from an adult woman who had mild COVID-19 (a few samples of this study predate the infection). Cell type and time point are not known. The CDR3 nucleotides read TGTGCCTGGAGTGTACGATTAGGGTGGGAGCTGTTTTTT. Translated, it gives CAWSVRLGWELFF.